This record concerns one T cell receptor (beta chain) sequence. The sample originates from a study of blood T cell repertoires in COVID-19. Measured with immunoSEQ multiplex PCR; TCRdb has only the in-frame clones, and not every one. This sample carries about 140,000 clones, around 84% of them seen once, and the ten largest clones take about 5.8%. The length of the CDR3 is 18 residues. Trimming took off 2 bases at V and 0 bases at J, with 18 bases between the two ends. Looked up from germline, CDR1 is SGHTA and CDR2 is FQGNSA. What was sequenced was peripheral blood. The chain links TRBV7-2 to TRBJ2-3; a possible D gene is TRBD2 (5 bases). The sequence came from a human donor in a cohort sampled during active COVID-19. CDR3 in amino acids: CASSLYTTGITSTDTQYF. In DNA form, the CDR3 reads TGTGCCAGCAGCTTATACACGACGGGAATCACTAGCACAGATACGCAGTATTTT.